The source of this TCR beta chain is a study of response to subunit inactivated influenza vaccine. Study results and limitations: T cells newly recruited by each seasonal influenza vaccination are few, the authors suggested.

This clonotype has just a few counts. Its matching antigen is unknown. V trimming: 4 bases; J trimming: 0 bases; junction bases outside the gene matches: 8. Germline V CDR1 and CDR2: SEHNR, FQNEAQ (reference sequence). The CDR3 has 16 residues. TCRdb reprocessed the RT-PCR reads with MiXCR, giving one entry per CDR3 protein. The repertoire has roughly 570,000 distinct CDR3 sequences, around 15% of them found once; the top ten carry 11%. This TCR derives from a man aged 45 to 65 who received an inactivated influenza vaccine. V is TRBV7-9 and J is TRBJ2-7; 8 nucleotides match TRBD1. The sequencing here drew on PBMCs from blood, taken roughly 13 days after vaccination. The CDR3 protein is CASSSPTGQASYEQYF. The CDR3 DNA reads TGTGCCAGCAGCTCCCCCACGGGACAGGCCTCCTACGAGCAGTACTTC. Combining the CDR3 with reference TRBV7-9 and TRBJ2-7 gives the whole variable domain DTGVSQNPRHKITKRGQNVTFRCDPISEHNRLYWYRQTLGQGPEFLTYFQNEAQLEKSRLLSDRFSAERPKGSFSTLEIQRTEQGDSAMYLCASSSPTGQASYEQYFGPGTRLTVT.